This entry is about one T cell receptor (beta chain). The clone's antigen remains unknown. Qualities for individual bases were not recorded, and no much larger clone is one base off. These data originate in a study of T cell changes during pregnancy in multiple sclerosis (dated by TCRdb to the late 2010s). At the level of the whole study: In women with multiple sclerosis, the researchers looked at how the T cell repertoire shifted as pregnancy progressed.

Libraries were built with the immunoSEQ multiplex PCR assay. The table was pulled from immuneACCESS by TCRdb, which kept in-frame rearrangements only. Such tables lose some clones; where checked, under half of the loss comes from unresolved V genes, and the rest has no known cause. Here the sample has some 52,000 clones; roughly 92% occur a single time. The ten biggest clones cover approximately 0.4% of the sample. The source of this sequence is a female donor with multiple sclerosis, enrolled in a pregnancy study. The sample consisted of CD4+ T cells from peripheral blood mononuclear cells, taken before pregnancy.

CDR3 region: CASSIYRDRANYGYTF. The nucleotide sequence reads TGTGCCAGCAGCATCTACCGGGACAGGGCTAACTATGGCTACACCTTC. The receptor chain draws on TRBV7-9 and TRBJ1-2, with 9 central nucleotides matching TRBD1. CDR1 and CDR2 (SEHNR, FQNEAQ) derive from the germline V gene (reference sequence). From its cysteine to its phenylalanine, the CDR3 spans 16 amino acids. Of the read, only the CDR3 DNA is kept; its 48 bases are in frame from base 1. V is pruned by 5 bases and J by 0 bases, leaving 7 bases of the junction without a gene match.